The 22 T cell receptor beta chains reported below all come from one sample, sequenced in a study of blood T cell repertoires in COVID-19. Using immunoSEQ multiplex PCR, the repertoire was profiled, and TCRdb retains in-frame clones only, with some absent. This table has approximately 330,000 clones, over 75% appearing once. The sample taken for sequencing was peripheral blood. The source of these receptors is a woman in her forties or fifties with active or convalescent COVID-19.

This clone was observed once. The V gene is TRBV7-2, the J gene TRBJ2-7; TRBD1 is a possible D gene (7 bases). V was shortened by 1 base and J by 3 bases, with 13 bases between the two germline ends. The CDR3 is made up of 15 amino acids. Germline V gene data show CDR1 as SGHTA and CDR2 as FQGNSA. DNA for the CDR3: TGTGCCAGCAGCTTAGACTCAGGGGGGTACTACGAGCAGTACTTC. It yields the protein CASSLDSGGYYEQYF.

For the CDR3, the DNA is TGTGCCAGCAGCCAGGGGGGGCGTGGCTCGCAGCCCCAGCATTTT. Translated, it gives CASSQGGRGSQPQHF. The rearrangement joins TRBV3-1 (or the pseudogene TRBV3-2) to TRBJ1-5; D is perhaps TRBD1 (6 bases). Trimming took 3 bases from V and 7 from J, leaving 16 bases between them. The CDR3 runs to 15 residues. CDR1 is LGHDT, CDR2 YNNKEL, per germline (reference sequence).

The rearrangement joins TRBV6-5 to TRBJ1-2, with D hard to call. Trimming removed 3 bases at V and 5 bases at J, with 13 bases between. CDR3 size: 14 residues. Germline V gene data show CDR1 as MNHEY and CDR2 as SVGAGI. CDR3 loop: CASSYRGEGYGYTF. The CDR3 region has the DNA TGTGCCAGCAGTTATCGCGGGGAGGGATATGGCTACACCTTC.

This clone showed up just once. This sequence joins TRBV30 and TRBJ2-6; D possibly corresponds to TRBD2 (6 bases). Trimming cost V 2 bases and J 0 bases, with 14 bases left between them. Germline V gene lookup returns CDR1 GTSNPN and CDR2 SVGIG (reference sequence). CDR3 size: 17 residues. This CDR3 is CAWSRGLASSGANVLTF. The CDR3 region has the DNA TGTGCCTGGAGTAGGGGACTGGCAAGCTCTGGGGCCAACGTCCTGACTTTC.

V gene TRBV20-1 combines with J gene TRBJ1-1; D unresolved. V gave up 3 bases and J gave up 4 bases, with 12 bases separating them. This CDR3 contains 13 residues. Germline-derived CDR1 and CDR2 are DFQATT and SNEGSKA (reference sequence). CDR3 nucleotides: TGCAGTGCTAGTCAAACGGAGGGCACTGAAGCTTTCTTT. It specifies CSASQTEGTEAFF.

The chain employs TRBV2 and TRBJ1-2, with 7 bases that match TRBD1. Germline V gene sequence: CDR1 SNHLY, CDR2 FYNNEI. J was trimmed by 8 bases and V by 2 bases; bases with no gene match: 8. The CDR3 length is 14 residues. The CDR3: CASSESQGVVGYTF. The DNA of the CDR3 is TGTGCCAGCAGTGAATCCCAGGGGGTGGTCGGCTACACCTTC.

The chain carries TRBV6-5 and TRBJ1-2; the D gene is possibly TRBD1 (6 bases). CDR1 and CDR2 (germline): MNHEY, SVGAGI. The CDR3 sequence is 13 residues long. Deletions cut 6 bases from V and 4 bases from J, with 12 bases between. The CDR3 DNA is TGTGCCAGCAGCCGACAGGAACTCTATGGCTACACCTTC. Amino acids: CASSRQELYGYTF.

The CDR3 bases are TGCGCCAGCAGCCGAGAACACGCCGGGGAGCTGTTTTTT. This encodes CASSREHAGELFF. The chain is built from TRBV4-1 and TRBJ2-2; D unresolved. Germline-derived CDR1 and CDR2 are MGHRA and YSYEKL. CDR3 length: 13 residues. V was pared by 4 bases and J by 6 bases, with 9 bases between.

V gene TRBV7-2 combines with J gene TRBJ1-1, with D uncertain. From germline, CDR1 is SGHTA and CDR2 FQGNSA. Trimming took off 2 bases at V and 5 bases at J, with 12 bases between the two ends. This CDR3 contains 14 residues. The CDR3 region has the DNA TGTGCCAGCAGCTTAAACGCAGAGGTAACTGAAGCTTTCTTT. Amino acid sequence: CASSLNAEVTEAFF.

The rearrangement joins TRBV5-4 to TRBJ2-7; tentative D call: TRBD1 (6 bases). CDR3 size: 13 residues. Trimming stripped 2 bases from V and 2 bases from J, with 8 bases between. CDR1 and CDR2 from the germline V gene are SGHNT and YYREEE (reference sequence). The CDR3 DNA sequence: TGTGCCAGCAGCTTCAACAGGGCCTACGAGCAGTACTTC. Translated: CASSFNRAYEQYF.

The J gene is TRBJ1-6, the V gene TRBV23-1, with D unclear. TRBV23-1 is recorded as an ORF, its role being uncertain. V lost 2 bases to trimming and J lost 5 bases, with 16 bases between them. This CDR3 is 17 amino acids long. Here the CDR3 DNA reads TGCGCCAGCAGTCAACCGGGAGGAGGTTTCGATAATTCACCCCTCCACTTT. This sequence encodes CASSQPGGGFDNSPLHF.

V and J are TRBV12-3 or TRBV12-4 and TRBJ1-4; D perhaps matches TRBD1 (5 bases). Trimming left V 2 bases short and J 7 bases short, with 5 bases between. The CDR3 runs 12 residues. DNA of the CDR3: TGTGCCAGCAGTTTACAGGGTGAAAAACTGTTTTTT. Protein: CASSLQGEKLFF.

In its sample, this clone was seen a few times. The V call is TRBV19, the J call TRBJ2-2, with 9 positions matching TRBD1. The CDR3 spans 15 residues. Germline values: CDR1 LNHDA, CDR2 SQIVND (reference sequence). V lost 10 bases to trimming and J lost 3 bases; unmatched junction nucleotides: 9. The CDR3 protein is CATVGDRGYTGELFF. The CDR3, as DNA: TGTGCCACCGTGGGAGACAGGGGGTACACCGGGGAGCTGTTTTTT.

The chain joins TRBV27 to TRBJ1-4; D unclear. Germline CDR1 and CDR2: MNHEY and SMNVEV (reference sequence). This CDR3 contains 15 residues. V dropped 0 bases and J dropped 0 bases, with 5 bases sitting between them. For the CDR3, the DNA is TGTGCCAGCAGTTTATCGGGAGCAACTAATGAAAAACTGTTTTTT. It encodes CASSLSGATNEKLFF.

V usage is TRBV7-2 and J usage is TRBJ2-2; 11 nucleotides line up with TRBD2. Looked up from germline, CDR1 is SGHTA and CDR2 is FQGNSA. Trimming cost V 5 bases and J 4 bases; bases outside gene matches: 6. The CDR3 length is 16 residues. The CDR3 region is CASSGPSGGRTGELFF. CDR3 in DNA: TGTGCCAGCAGCGGCCCTAGCGGGGGGCGCACCGGGGAGCTGTTTTTT.

The rearrangement links TRBV28 to TRBJ1-3, with 8 bases identical to TRBD1. V was pared by 3 bases and J by 3 bases, with 4 bases of the junction left unmatched. The CDR3 is 15 residues long. CDR1 MDHEN and CDR2 SYDVKM come from the germline V gene. The chain's CDR3 is CASSFTGGYGNTIYF. In nucleotides, the CDR3 is TGTGCCAGCAGTTTCACAGGGGGATATGGAAACACCATATATTTT. Variable domain in full (rest from reference TRBV28 and TRBJ1-3): DVKVTQSSRYLVKRTGEKVFLECVQDMDHENMFWYRQDPGLGLRLIYFSYDVKMKEKGDIPEGYSVSREKKERFSLILESASTNQTSMYLCASSFTGGYGNTIYFGEGSWLTVV.

The chain couples TRBV28 to TRBJ2-1; TRBD2 matches 10 bases. The trim removed 2 bases at V and 3 bases at J, leaving 4 bases unmatched. This CDR3 contains 16 residues. Germline CDR1 and CDR2: MDHEN and SYDVKM. CDR3 sequence (DNA): TGTGCCAGCAGTTTAGTTCCTAGCGGGAGCTACAATGAGCAGTTCTTC. This encodes CASSLVPSGSYNEQFF.

This clone is a singleton in its sample. This chain links TRBV4-1 with TRBJ1-2; the D gene is possibly TRBD1 (6 bases). CDR1 is MGHRA, CDR2 YSYEKL, per germline. The CDR3 has 14 amino acids. Trimming left V 3 bases short and J 2 bases short, with 10 bases between. The CDR3 region is CASSHDRPNYGYTF. The CDR3 nucleotides read TGCGCCAGCAGCCACGACAGGCCGAACTATGGCTACACCTTC.

This chain connects TRBV7-2 to TRBJ2-7; the D gene is possibly TRBD2 (6 bases). V lost 0 bases, J lost 7 bases, and 19 bases lay in between. The CDR3 extends over 16 amino acids. Germline assignment: CDR1 SGHTA and CDR2 FQGNSA. The CDR3 spells CASSLAVRTTPGEQYF. CDR3 DNA: TGTGCCAGCAGCTTAGCGGTTAGGACTACCCCCGGGGAGCAGTACTTC.

V gene TRBV30 combines with J gene TRBJ1-5; a weak D match, TRBD1 (5 bases). This CDR3 comprises 14 residues. Germline V lookup: CDR1 GTSNPN, CDR2 SVGIG (reference sequence). V was cut by 0 bases and J by 3 bases, with 9 bases left in between. The CDR3 DNA follows: TGTGCCTGGAGTGTGGGGGGGAACAATCAGCCCCAGCATTTT. Translation: CAWSVGGNNQPQHF.

This chain links TRBV7-6 with TRBJ2-5, with a possible D match to TRBD1 (6 bases). Germline values: CDR1 SGHVS, CDR2 FNYEAQ. This CDR3 comprises 12 residues. V dropped 6 bases and J dropped 2 bases, with 7 bases sitting between them. This CDR3 reads CASRTGQETQYF. The CDR3, as DNA: TGTGCCAGCAGGACAGGTCAAGAGACCCAGTACTTC.

The genes are TRBV5-4 and TRBJ1-1, with 7 bases identical to TRBD1. Germline loops: CDR1 SGHNT, CDR2 YYREEE (reference sequence). CDR3 length: 16 amino acids. V trimming: 0 bases; J trimming: 5 bases; junction bases outside the gene matches: 10. CDR3 DNA sequence: TGTGCCAGCAGCTTGGATAAGAACAGGGGAAGGACTGAAGCTTTCTTT. Protein product: CASSLDKNRGRTEAFF.